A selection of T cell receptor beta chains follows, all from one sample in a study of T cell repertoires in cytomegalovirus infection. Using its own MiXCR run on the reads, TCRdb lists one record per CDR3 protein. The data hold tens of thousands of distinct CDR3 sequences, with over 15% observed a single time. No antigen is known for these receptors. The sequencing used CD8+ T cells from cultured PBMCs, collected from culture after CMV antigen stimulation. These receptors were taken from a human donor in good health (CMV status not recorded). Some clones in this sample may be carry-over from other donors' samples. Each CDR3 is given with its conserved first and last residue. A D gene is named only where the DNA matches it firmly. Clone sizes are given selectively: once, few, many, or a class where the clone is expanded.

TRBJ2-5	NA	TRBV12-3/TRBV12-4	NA	TGTGCCAGCAGTTTTTTCGAGACCCAGTACTTC	CASSFFETQYF
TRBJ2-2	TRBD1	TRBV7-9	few	TGTGCCAGCAGCTTACACTGGACAGGGTCGAACACCGGGGAGCTGTTTTTT	CASSLHWTGSNTGELFF
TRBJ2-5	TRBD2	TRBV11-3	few	TGTGCCAGCAGCACGTGGGAGGGAGGGCAAGAGACCCAGTACTTC	CASSTWEGGQETQYF
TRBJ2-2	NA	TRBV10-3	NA	TGTGCCATCAGTGAGTCCGCGGTGAACACCGGGGAGCTGTTTTTT	CAISESAVNTGELFF
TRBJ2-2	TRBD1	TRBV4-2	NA	TGTGCCAGCAGCCAAGAGGCCGACAGGGCGAACACCGGGGAGCTGTTTTTT	CASSQEADRANTGELFF
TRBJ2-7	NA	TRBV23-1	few	TGCGCCAGCAGTCAATGGATTGACTTCCCGAGAGGAATCTACGAGCAGTACTTC	CASSQWIDFPRGIYEQYF
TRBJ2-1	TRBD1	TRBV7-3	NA	TGTGCCAGCAGCTTATCGGACAGGGTAGGACCCTACAATGAGCAGTTCTTC	CASSLSDRVGPYNEQFF
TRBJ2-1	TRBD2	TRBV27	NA	TGTGCCAGCAGTTTGACGAGCGGGGGGGCCTCCTACAATGAGCAGTTCTTC	CASSLTSGGASYNEQFF
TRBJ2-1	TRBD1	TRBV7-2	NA	TGTGCCAGCAGCTTAGGAGACAGGGACTACAATGAGCAGTTCTTC	CASSLGDRDYNEQFF
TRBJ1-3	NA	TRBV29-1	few	TGCAGCGTTGCCGGGGATGGCACCATATATTTT	CSVAGDGTIYF
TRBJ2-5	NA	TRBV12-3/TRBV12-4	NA	TGTGCCAGCAGTTTTTACGAAGTCCTAAAAGAGACCCAGTACTTC	CASSFYEVLKETQYF
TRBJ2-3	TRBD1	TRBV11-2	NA	TGTGCCAGCAGCTTACAAGGACAGGATCCTACAGATACGCAGTATTTT	CASSLQGQDPTDTQYF
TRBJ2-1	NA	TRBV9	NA	TGTGCCAGCAGCGTTACGGATCAGGGGTCCTACAATGAGCAGTTCTTC	CASSVTDQGSYNEQFF
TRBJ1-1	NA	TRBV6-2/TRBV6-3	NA	TGTGCCAGCAGTTACGTGGGGTACCAGACTGAAGCTTTCTTT	CASSYVGYQTEAFF
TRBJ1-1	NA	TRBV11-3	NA	TGTGCCAGCAGCATCAACAGGGAAGCTCCTGAAGCTTTCTTT	CASSINREAPEAFF
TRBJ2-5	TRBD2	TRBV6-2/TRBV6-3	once	TGTGCCAGCACCTACGGCCCGTTAGCGGGGGGCCTCCAAGAGACCCAGTACTTC	CASTYGPLAGGLQETQYF
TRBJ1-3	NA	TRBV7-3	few	TGTGCCAGCAGCCCGGGGCCGCGGGACACCATATATTTT	CASSPGPRDTIYF
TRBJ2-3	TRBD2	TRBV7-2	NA	TGTGCCAGCAGCCAAGGACTAGCGGGGGGTTCCTCTAGCACAGATACGCAGTATTTT	CASSQGLAGGSSSTDTQYF
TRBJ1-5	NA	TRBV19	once	TGTGCCAGTAGTGTACAGGGTTATAGCAATCAGCCCCAGCATTTT	CASSVQGYSNQPQHF
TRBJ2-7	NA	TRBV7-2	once	TGTGCCAGCAGCTTAAGGGGCTACCCCTACGAGCAGTACTTC	CASSLRGYPYEQYF
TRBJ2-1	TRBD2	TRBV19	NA	TGTGCCAGTAGTCTCCGGGGGGGAGGTGGGGTCGAACAGTTCTTC	CASSLRGGGGVEQFF
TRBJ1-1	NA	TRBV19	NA	TGTGCCAGTAGTTTCGAAAGGGGTGAAGCTTTCTTT	CASSFERGEAFF
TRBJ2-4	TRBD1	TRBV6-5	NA	TGTGCCAGCAGTTTACAGGGGGCGGATTCGGCCAAAAACATTCAGTACTTC	CASSLQGADSAKNIQYF
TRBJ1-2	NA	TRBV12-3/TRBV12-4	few	TGTGCCAGCAGTTTTGAGAATAACTATGGCTACACCTTC	CASSFENNYGYTF
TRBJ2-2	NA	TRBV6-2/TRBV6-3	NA	TGTGCCAGCAGTTACTCCCCCAGGGTCGCGAACACCGGGGAGCTGTTTTTT	CASSYSPRVANTGELFF
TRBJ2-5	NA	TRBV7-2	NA	TGTGCCAGCAGCCAACTCCGGGGAAGTCCCGCCGAGACCCAGTACTTC	CASSQLRGSPAETQYF
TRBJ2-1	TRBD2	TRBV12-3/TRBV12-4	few	TGTGCCAGCAGTTCCTCTAGCGGGGGCTTCTATGAGCAGTTCTTC	CASSSSSGGFYEQFF
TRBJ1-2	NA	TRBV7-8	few	TGTGCCAGCAGCTTAGAAGGGGGAAGAGGCTATGGCTACACCTTC	CASSLEGGRGYGYTF
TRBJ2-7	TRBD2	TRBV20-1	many	TGCAGTGCTCGGGGGCGGGGGGATTACGAGCAGTACTTC	CSARGRGDYEQYF
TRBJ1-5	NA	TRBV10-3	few	TGTGCCATCAGTGAGTGGCAGGGCACTCAGCCCCAGCATTTT	CAISEWQGTQPQHF
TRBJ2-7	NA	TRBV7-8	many	TGTGCCAGCAGCCCTCCGGGCTTCAGTCGCTACGAGCAGTACTTC	CASSPPGFSRYEQYF
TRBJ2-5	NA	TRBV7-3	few	TGTGCCAGCAGCTTAAATCCGGGGGAGACCCAGTACTTC	CASSLNPGETQYF
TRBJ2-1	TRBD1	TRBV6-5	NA	TGTGCCAGCAGTTATCCCTCGGACAGGACCCTTTACAATGAGCAGTTCTTC	CASSYPSDRTLYNEQFF
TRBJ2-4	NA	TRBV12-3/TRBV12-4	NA	TGTGCCAGCAGATTAAAGGGGGGGGGCAAAAACATTCAGTACTTC	CASRLKGGGKNIQYF
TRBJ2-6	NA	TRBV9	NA	TGTGCCAGCAGCGAAGGTGATGGGGCCAACGTCCTGACTTTC	CASSEGDGANVLTF
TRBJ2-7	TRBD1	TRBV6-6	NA	TGTGCCAGCAGACCCCGGGACAGGGGAATCTACGAGCAGTACTTC	CASRPRDRGIYEQYF
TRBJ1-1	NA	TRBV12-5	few	TGTGCTAGTGGTTTTACCAGAGGAGGAACTGAAGCTTTCTTT	CASGFTRGGTEAFF
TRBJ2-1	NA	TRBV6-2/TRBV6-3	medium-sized	TGTCGATCCGGGCGGAATGAGCAGTTCTTC	CRSGRNEQFF
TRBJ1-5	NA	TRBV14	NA	TGTGCCAGCAGCCAAGGGAGGTATCAGCCCCAGCATTTT	CASSQGRYQPQHF
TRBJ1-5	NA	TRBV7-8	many	TGTGCCAGCAGCTTATACCAGGGAGGGGATCAGCCCCAGCATTTT	CASSLYQGGDQPQHF
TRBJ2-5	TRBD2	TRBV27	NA	TGTGCCAGCAGTTTATACAGCGGGAGCGGGGAGACCCAGTACTTC	CASSLYSGSGETQYF